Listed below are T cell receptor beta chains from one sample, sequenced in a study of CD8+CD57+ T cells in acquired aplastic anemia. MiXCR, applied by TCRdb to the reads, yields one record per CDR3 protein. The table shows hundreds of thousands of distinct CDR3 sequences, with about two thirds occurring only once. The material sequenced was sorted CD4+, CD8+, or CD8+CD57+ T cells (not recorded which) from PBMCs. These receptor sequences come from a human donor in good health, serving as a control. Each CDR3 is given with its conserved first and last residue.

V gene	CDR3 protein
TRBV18	CASSLSGTYTGELFF
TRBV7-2	CASSLRGDQLYGHTF
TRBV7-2	CASSTQERNYNEHF
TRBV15	CATSSGTGDGYTF
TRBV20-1	CSAREAPNPYNSPLHF
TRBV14	CASSQERSTEAFF
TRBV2	CASIGTGVYEQYF
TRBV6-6	CASSYSPLAGAYYEQYF
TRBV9	CASSFLGANNEAVF
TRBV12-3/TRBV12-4	CASSMDRGAYEQYF
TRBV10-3	CAAGGEANTGELFF
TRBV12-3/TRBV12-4	CASKRGGENTGELFF
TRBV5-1	CASSSQGARLFF
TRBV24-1	CATARTGTFEAFF
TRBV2	CASSQPQGAGGYTF
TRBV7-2	CAISPGMGAREQFF
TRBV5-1	CASSRDRGSNQPQHF
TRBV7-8	CASSPHDETQNFGF
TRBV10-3	CATTAGGSGGELFF
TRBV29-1	CSGADSLYGYTF
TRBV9	CASKDFGNTKEFDTF
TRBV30	CAWSEDNRYNSPLHF
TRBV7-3	CASRFPGQGLQTQYF
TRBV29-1	CSALDKWNTEAYF
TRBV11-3	CATSNRSRQPQHF